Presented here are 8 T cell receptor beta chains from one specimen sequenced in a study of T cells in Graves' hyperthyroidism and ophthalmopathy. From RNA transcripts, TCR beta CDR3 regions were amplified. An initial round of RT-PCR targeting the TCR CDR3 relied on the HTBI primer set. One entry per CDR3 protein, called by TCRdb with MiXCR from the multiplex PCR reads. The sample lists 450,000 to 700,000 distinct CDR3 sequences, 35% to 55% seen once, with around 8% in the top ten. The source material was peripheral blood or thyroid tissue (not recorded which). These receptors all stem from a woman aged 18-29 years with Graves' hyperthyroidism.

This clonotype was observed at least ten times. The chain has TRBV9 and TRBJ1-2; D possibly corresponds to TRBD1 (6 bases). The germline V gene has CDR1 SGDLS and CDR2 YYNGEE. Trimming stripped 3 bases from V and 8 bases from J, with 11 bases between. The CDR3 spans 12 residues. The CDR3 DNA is TGTGCCAGCAGCGGCGACAGGATCGGCTACACCTTC. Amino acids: CASSGDRIGYTF. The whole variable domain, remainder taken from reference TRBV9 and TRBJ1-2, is DSGVTQTPKHLITATGQRVTLRCSPRSGDLSVYWYQQSLDQGLQFLIQYYNGEERAKGNILERFSAQQFPDLHSELNLSSLELGDSALYFCASSGDRIGYTFGSGTRLTVV.

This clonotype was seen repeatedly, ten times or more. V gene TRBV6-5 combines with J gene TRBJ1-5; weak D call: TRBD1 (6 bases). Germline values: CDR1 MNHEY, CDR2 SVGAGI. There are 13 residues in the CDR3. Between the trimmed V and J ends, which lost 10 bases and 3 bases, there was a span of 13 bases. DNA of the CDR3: TGTGCCACAACGGACAGAAACAATCAGCCCCAGCATTTT. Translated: CATTDRNNQPQHF.

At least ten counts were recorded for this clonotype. The CDR3 nucleotides are TGTGCCAGTAGTATGGGGTCGTATAGCAATCAGCCCCAGCATTTT. Translated, it gives CASSMGSYSNQPQHF. This sequence joins TRBV19 and TRBJ1-5, with D unclear. V lost 3 bases and J lost 0, with 9 bases in between. The CDR3 consists of 15 residues. In germline, CDR1 is LNHDA, CDR2 SQIVND (reference sequence).

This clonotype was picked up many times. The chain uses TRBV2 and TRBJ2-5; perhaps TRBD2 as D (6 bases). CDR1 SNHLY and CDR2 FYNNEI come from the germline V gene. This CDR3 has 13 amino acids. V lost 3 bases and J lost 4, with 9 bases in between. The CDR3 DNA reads TGTGCCAGCAGTGAGGAGGGGCGAGAGACCCAGTACTTC. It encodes CASSEEGRETQYF. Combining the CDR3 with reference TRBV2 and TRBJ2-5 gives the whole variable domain EPEVTQTPSHQVTQMGQEVILRCVPISNHLYFYWYRQILGQKVEFLVSFYNNEISEKSEIFDDQFSVERPDGSNFTLKIRSTKLEDSAMYFCASSEEGRETQYFGPGTRLLVL.

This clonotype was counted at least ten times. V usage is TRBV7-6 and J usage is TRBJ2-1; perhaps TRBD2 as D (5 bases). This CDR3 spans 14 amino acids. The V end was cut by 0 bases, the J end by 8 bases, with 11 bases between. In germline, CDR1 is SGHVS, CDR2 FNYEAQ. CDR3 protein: CASSLATRGDEQFF. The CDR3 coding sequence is TGTGCCAGCAGCTTAGCAACTAGAGGCGATGAGCAGTTCTTC.

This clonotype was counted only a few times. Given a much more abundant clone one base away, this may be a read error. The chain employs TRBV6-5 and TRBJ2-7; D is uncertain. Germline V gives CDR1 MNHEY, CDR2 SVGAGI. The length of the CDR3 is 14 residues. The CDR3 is CASSYDRVGNEQCF. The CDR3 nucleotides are TGTGCCAGCAGTTACGATAGGGTTGGCAACGAGCAGTGCTTC.

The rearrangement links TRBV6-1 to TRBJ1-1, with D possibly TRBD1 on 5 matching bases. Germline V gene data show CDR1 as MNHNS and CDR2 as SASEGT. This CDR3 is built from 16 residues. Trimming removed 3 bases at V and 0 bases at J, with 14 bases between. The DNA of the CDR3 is TGTGCCAGCAGTGATTACGACAGATTCATGAACACTGAAGCTTTCTTT. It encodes CASSDYDRFMNTEAFF.

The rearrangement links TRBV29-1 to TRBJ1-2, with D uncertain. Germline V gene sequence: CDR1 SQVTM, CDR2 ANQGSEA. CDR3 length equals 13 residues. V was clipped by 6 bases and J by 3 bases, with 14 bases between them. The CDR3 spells CSVAPSGYYGYTF. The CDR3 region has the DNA TGCAGCGTCGCCCCCTCCGGCTACTATGGCTACACCTTC.